The clone carrying this T cell receptor beta chain was picked up a small number of times. What it recognizes is unknown. Construction of the TCRbeta library involved unique molecular identifiers. One entry per CDR3 protein results from TCRdb running MiXCR on the PCR reads. The sample records about 600,000 distinct CDR3 sequences, 10% to 15% being singletons. The CDR3 has 19 residues. V was clipped by 1 base and J by 0 bases, with 16 bases between them. This sample was included in a study of T-cell reconstitution after alpha-beta-depleted transplantation in children. Study observations and caveats: When one year had passed after transplant, most T-cell counts and diversity came from newly produced T cells.

The chain has TRBV12-3 or TRBV12-4 and TRBJ2-6; no firm D call. The receptor comes from a male patient aged 10 to 17 who had a stem cell transplant for acute myeloid leukemia, so the T cells may come from the graft donor. The sequenced sample was PBMCs, mostly from graft donor cells, obtained 360 days after TCRalphabeta/CD19-depleted stem cell transplant. CDR3 protein: CASSLGNPTFGSGANVLTF. CDR3 nucleotide sequence: TGTGCCAGCAGTTTAGGAAACCCAACCTTTGGCTCTGGGGCCAACGTCCTGACTTTC.